This T cell receptor beta chain was profiled in a study of blood T cell repertoires in COVID-19. Sequencing was performed with immunoSEQ multiplex PCR; in TCRdb, only in-frame clones are kept and a portion is missing. The profile covers 200,000 to 250,000 clones, with 75% to 90% appearing a single time and around 2.2% taken by the ten largest. The CDR3 covers 17 residues. Germline CDR1 SEHNR, CDR2 FQNEAQ (reference sequence). The V and J ends lost 0 bases and 2 bases, in that order; junction bases with no gene match: 6. The sample holds one count of this clone. V and J are TRBV7-9 and TRBJ1-3, with 8 bases that match TRBD1. The sequencing input was peripheral blood. This clonotype was obtained from a man aged 25 to 40 who had recovered from COVID-19. The DNA of the CDR3 is TGTGCCAGCAGCTTAGCCGGGACAGGTAGCCCTGGAAACACCATATATTTT. Translating it yields CASSLAGTGSPGNTIYF.